Listed below are T cell receptor beta chains from one sample, sequenced in a study of T cells in Graves' hyperthyroidism and ophthalmopathy. TCRdb ran MiXCR on the multiplex PCR reads and lists one entry per CDR3 protein. This table has approximately 400,000 distinct CDR3 sequences, more than 13% appearing once. The specimen was blood. These TCRs come from a woman aged 30 to 39 with Graves' hyperthyroidism. CDR3s include the opening cysteine and the closing phenylalanine or tryptophan. A D gene is named only where the DNA matches it firmly. Only some rows state a clone size, as once, few, many or a class for expanded clones.

clone size	V gene	D gene	J gene	CDR3 protein	CDR3 DNA
.	TRBV6-1	TRBD2	TRBJ2-4	CASSDLAGGVKLAKNIQYF	TGTGCCAGCAGTGACCTAGCGGGAGGAGTAAAACTAGCCAAAAACATTCAGTACTTC
few	TRBV29-1	TRBD2	TRBJ2-3	CSVLIFIAGSTDTQYF	TGCAGCGTCCTCATATTTATAGCGGGAAGCACAGATACGCAGTATTTT
few	TRBV28	.	TRBJ1-5	CASFGPQHF	TGTGCCAGCTTTGGGCCCCAGCATTTT
.	TRBV7-9	.	TRBJ1-6	CASSLGDALHF	TGTGCCAGCAGCTTAGGGGATGCCCTCCACTTT
.	TRBV15	.	TRBJ2-1	CATSEGRSSYNEQFF	TGTGCCACCAGCGAGGGGAGAAGCTCCTACAATGAGCAGTTCTTC
many	TRBV2	.	TRBJ1-6	CASNLRGGRDNSPLHF	TGTGCCAGCAACCTTCGCGGGGGCAGAGATAATTCACCCCTCCACTTT
many	TRBV7-6	TRBD1	TRBJ1-1	CASSSGQGQTEAFF	TGTGCCAGCAGCTCGGGACAGGGGCAGACTGAAGCTTTCTTT
.	TRBV20-1	TRBD1	TRBJ2-7	CSATTRDRVLSVQYF	TGCAGTGCTACTACCCGGGACAGGGTCTTATCGGTGCAGTACTTC
.	TRBV20-1	.	TRBJ1-1	CSAYAGGMNTEAFF	TGCAGTGCGTATGCCGGGGGGATGAACACTGAAGCTTTCTTT
few	TRBV10-3	.	TRBJ2-7	CATKRVQSYEQYF	TGTGCCACTAAGCGGGTCCAATCCTACGAGCAGTACTTC
.	TRBV12-3/TRBV12-4	TRBD1	TRBJ2-2	CASRFDRATGELFF	TGTGCCAGCAGGTTTGACAGGGCCACCGGGGAGCTGTTTTTT
many	TRBV20-1	.	TRBJ1-5	CSAMGVGNQPQHF	TGCAGTGCTATGGGGGTGGGCAATCAGCCCCAGCATTTT
many	TRBV11-2	TRBD2	TRBJ2-7	CASSLNRLAGVGEQYF	TGTGCCAGCAGCTTAAATCGACTAGCGGGAGTCGGCGAGCAGTACTTC
few	TRBV6-9	TRBD1	TRBJ1-2	CASSYDWTGRGGYTF	TGTGCCAGCAGTTACGACTGGACAGGGAGGGGCGGCTACACCTTC
.	TRBV2	TRBD2	TRBJ2-1	CASRTTGRYNEQFF	TGTGCCAGCAGAACAACCGGGAGGTACAATGAGCAGTTCTTC
few	TRBV7-8	TRBD2	TRBJ2-7	CASSSPGTSGRYEQYF	TGTGCCAGCAGCTCCCCCGGGACTAGCGGGAGGTACGAGCAGTACTTC
many	TRBV7-9	.	TRBJ2-6	CASSLPSALGGVSGANVLTF	TGTGCCAGCAGCTTACCATCCGCCCTAGGAGGGGTCTCGGGGGCCAACGTCCTGACTTTC
.	TRBV7-9	.	TRBJ2-1	CASSPTALTGTGYEQFF	TGTGCCAGCAGCCCCACGGCGCTGACTGGGACGGGCTATGAGCAGTTCTTC
.	TRBV5-1	TRBD2	TRBJ2-5	CASSSGTSGETQYF	TGCGCCAGCAGCTCTGGGACTAGCGGAGAGACCCAGTACTTC
many	TRBV2	TRBD1	TRBJ2-1	CASSEHDRGIEDEQFF	TGTGCCAGCAGCGAACATGACAGGGGTATTGAGGATGAGCAGTTCTTC
few	TRBV9	.	TRBJ2-7	CASSVEAVTYEQYF	TGTGCCAGCAGCGTAGAAGCAGTCACCTACGAGCAGTACTTC
.	TRBV10-3	.	TRBJ1-1	CTISEPVIRMNTEAFF	TGTACCATCAGTGAGCCCGTTATCCGGATGAACACTGAAGCTTTCTTT
.	TRBV5-1	.	TRBJ2-1	CASSRSLSGNNEQFF	TGCGCCAGCAGCCGATCTCTCAGCGGAAACAATGAGCAGTTCTTC
few	TRBV28	.	TRBJ2-6	CASRGGVVLLGANVLTF	TGTGCCAGCAGAGGGGGAGTTGTTCTCTTGGGGGCCAACGTCCTGACTTTC
few	TRBV10-3	.	TRBJ1-2	CAISVGEPNYGYTF	TGTGCCATCAGTGTTGGTGAACCTAACTATGGCTACACCTTC
many	TRBV5-1	.	TRBJ2-3	CASSLDLDTWGVAGTDTQYF	TGCGCCAGCAGCTTGGATTTGGATACTTGGGGAGTGGCCGGCACAGATACGCAGTATTTT
.	TRBV19	.	TRBJ2-6	CASSIAGPGANVLTF	TGTGCCAGTAGTATAGCCGGGCCTGGGGCCAACGTCCTGACTTTC
many	TRBV10-3	.	TRBJ2-5	CAISNTGTRAETQYF	TGTGCCATCAGCAATACCGGGACTCGCGCCGAGACCCAGTACTTC
many	TRBV3-1	.	TRBJ1-5	CASSQDLTHTPQHF	TGTGCCAGCAGCCAAGATTTGACCCATACACCCCAGCATTTT
.	TRBV5-1	.	TRBJ2-3	CASSASVSTSTDTQYF	TGCGCCAGCAGCGCCTCCGTCTCTACTTCCACAGATACGCAGTATTTT
many	TRBV2	TRBD2	TRBJ2-5	CASSGGRVETQYF	TGTGCCAGCAGTGGCGGGAGAGTCGAGACCCAGTACTTC
few	TRBV7-7	.	TRBJ2-2	CASSGSPGSGELFF	TGTGCCAGCAGCGGGAGTCCGGGTTCCGGGGAGCTGTTTTTT
.	TRBV28	.	TRBJ2-7	CASTSLGSYDEQYF	TGTGCCAGCACATCGCTTGGGTCCTACGACGAGCAGTACTTC
many	TRBV3-1	TRBD1	TRBJ1-4	CASSQLGQGKPGREKLFF	TGTGCCAGCAGCCAACTTGGACAGGGGAAACCCGGGCGGGAAAAACTGTTTTTT
many	TRBV27	.	TRBJ2-5	CASSLRPGETQYF	TGTGCCAGCAGTTTACGTCCCGGGGAGACCCAGTACTTC
few	TRBV9	.	TRBJ1-4	CASSVDPRDPEKLFF	TGTGCCAGCAGCGTAGATCCCCGGGACCCTGAAAAACTGTTTTTT
.	TRBV6-2/TRBV6-3	TRBD1	TRBJ2-5	CASRWGTGRRETQYF	TGTGCCAGCAGGTGGGGGACAGGGAGGAGAGAGACCCAGTACTTC
many	TRBV7-3	.	TRBJ2-1	CASSPTSMHEQFF	TGTGCCAGCAGCCCAACTAGCATGCATGAGCAGTTCTTC
.	TRBV29-1	.	TRBJ2-5	CSVEFGIETQYF	TGCAGCGTTGAGTTCGGGATTGAGACCCAGTACTTC
many	TRBV6-2/TRBV6-3	TRBD2	TRBJ2-5	CASNQLAGVGETQYF	TGTGCCAGCAATCAACTAGCGGGAGTGGGAGAGACCCAGTACTTC
.	TRBV20-1	.	TRBJ2-7	CSARDRGRPHEQYF	TGCAGTGCTAGAGATCGGGGGCGCCCCCACGAGCAGTACTTC
few	TRBV5-1	.	TRBJ2-7	CASSSQGGGSSYEQYF	TGCGCCAGCAGTTCCCAGGGAGGAGGGTCCTCCTACGAGCAGTACTTC
many	TRBV7-9	.	TRBJ2-3	CASSPGFRTDTQYF	TGTGCCAGCAGCCCAGGGTTTCGCACAGATACGCAGTATTTT
many	TRBV28	TRBD1	TRBJ1-2	CASSSSGQSNYGYTF	TGTGCCAGCAGTTCCTCGGGACAGTCTAACTATGGCTACACCTTC
.	TRBV29-1	TRBD2	TRBJ2-3	CSVVPTSPDTQYF	TGCAGCGTCGTCCCGACTAGCCCAGATACGCAGTATTTT
.	TRBV5-1	TRBD2	TRBJ2-3	CASSLAVGGGTDTQYF	TGCGCCAGCAGCTTGGCCGTCGGGGGGGGCACAGATACGCAGTATTTT
.	TRBV20-1	.	TRBJ1-5	CSASRPNPSNQPQHF	TGCAGTGCTAGTCGGCCAAACCCAAGCAATCAGCCCCAGCATTTT
.	TRBV6-1	.	TRBJ2-7	CASRGSGISYEQYF	TGTGCCTCTAGGGGGAGCGGGATCTCGTACGAGCAGTACTTC
.	TRBV27	TRBD2	TRBJ2-1	CASIGLAGSYNEQFF	TGTGCCAGCATAGGACTAGCGGGAAGCTACAATGAGCAGTTCTTC
few	TRBV10-2	TRBD2	TRBJ2-2	CASSPTSGLSPGELFF	TGCGCCAGCAGCCCTACTAGCGGACTTAGCCCCGGGGAGCTGTTTTTT
many	TRBV11-2	.	TRBJ1-5	CASSLDGLYQPQHF	TGTGCCAGCAGCTTAGATGGGCTGTATCAGCCCCAGCATTTT
few	TRBV11-2	TRBD2	TRBJ2-1	CASSSLGLLAGGNEQFF	TGTGCCAGCAGCTCCTTAGGCCTCCTAGCGGGAGGCAATGAGCAGTTCTTC
few	TRBV2	.	TRBJ2-3	CASRARGPDTQYF	TGTGCCAGCAGGGCCCGAGGGCCAGATACGCAGTATTTT
.	TRBV5-1	TRBD1	TRBJ2-1	CASSSGQGISGYNEQFF	TGCGCCAGCAGCTCGGGACAGGGCATTAGCGGCTACAATGAGCAGTTCTTC
few	TRBV6-2/TRBV6-3	TRBD2	TRBJ2-7	CASTPGKSVTSGNSYEQYF	TGTGCCAGCACCCCGGGAAAATCCGTAACTAGCGGGAACTCCTACGAGCAGTACTTC
many	TRBV6-1	TRBD2	TRBJ2-1	CATSAGLKHNEQFF	TGTGCCACATCGGCGGGACTAAAACACAATGAGCAGTTCTTC
many	TRBV6-2/TRBV6-3	.	TRBJ1-1	CASRNTGGGRNTEAFF	TGTGCCAGCAGGAACACGGGCGGTGGTAGGAACACTGAAGCTTTCTTT